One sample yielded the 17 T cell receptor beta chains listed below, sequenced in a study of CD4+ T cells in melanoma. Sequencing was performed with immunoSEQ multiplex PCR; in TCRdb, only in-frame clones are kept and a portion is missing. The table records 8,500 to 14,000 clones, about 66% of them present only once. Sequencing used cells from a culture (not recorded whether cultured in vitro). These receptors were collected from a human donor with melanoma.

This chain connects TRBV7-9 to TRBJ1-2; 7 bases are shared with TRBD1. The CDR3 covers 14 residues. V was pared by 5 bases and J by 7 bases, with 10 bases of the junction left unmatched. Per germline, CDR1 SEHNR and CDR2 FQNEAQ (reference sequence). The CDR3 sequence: CASSTQARGLGYTF. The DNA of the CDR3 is TGTGCCAGCAGCACCCAGGCAAGGGGGCTTGGCTACACCTTC.

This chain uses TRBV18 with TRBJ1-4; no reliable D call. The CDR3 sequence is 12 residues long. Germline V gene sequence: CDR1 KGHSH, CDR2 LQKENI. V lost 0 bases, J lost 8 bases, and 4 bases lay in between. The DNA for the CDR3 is TGTGCCAGCTCACCACCAGACGAAAAACTGTTTTTT. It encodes CASSPPDEKLFF.

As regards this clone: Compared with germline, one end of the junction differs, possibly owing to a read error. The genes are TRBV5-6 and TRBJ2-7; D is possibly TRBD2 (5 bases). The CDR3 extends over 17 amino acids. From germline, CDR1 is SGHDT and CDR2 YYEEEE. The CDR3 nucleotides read TGTGCCAGCAGCTTGGCCGGAACGAGCTGGAGCCCGAGGGAGCAGTGCTTC. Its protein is CASSLAGTSWSPREQCF.

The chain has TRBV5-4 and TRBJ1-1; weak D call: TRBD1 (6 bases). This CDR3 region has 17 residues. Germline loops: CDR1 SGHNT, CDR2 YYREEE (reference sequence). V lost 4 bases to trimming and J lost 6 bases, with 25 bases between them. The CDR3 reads CASSPPGAGRGRAEAFF. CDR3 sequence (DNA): TGTGCCAGCAGCCCCCCTGGGGCAGGGAGGGGGAGGGCTGAAGCTTTCTTT.

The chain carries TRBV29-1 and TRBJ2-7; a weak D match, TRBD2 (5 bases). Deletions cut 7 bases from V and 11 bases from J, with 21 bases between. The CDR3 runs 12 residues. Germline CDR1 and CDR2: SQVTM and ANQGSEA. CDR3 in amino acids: CSASSGGGEKYF. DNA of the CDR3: TGCAGCGCGAGCTCTGGAGGCGGAGAGAAGTACTTC.

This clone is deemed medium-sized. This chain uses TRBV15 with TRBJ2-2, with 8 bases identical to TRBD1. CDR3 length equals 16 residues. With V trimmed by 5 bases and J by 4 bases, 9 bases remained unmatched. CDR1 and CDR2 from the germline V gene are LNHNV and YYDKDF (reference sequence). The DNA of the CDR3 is TGTGCCACCAGCGGCGGACAGGGCGCGTTCACCGGGGAGCTGTTTTTT. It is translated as CATSGGQGAFTGELFF.

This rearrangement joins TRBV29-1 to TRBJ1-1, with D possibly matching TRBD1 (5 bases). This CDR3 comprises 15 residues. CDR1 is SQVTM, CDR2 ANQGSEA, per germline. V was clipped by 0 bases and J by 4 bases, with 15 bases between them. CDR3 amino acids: CSVEEMGGARTEAFF. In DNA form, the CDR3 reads TGCAGCGTTGAAGAAATGGGGGGAGCACGCACTGAAGCTTTCTTT.

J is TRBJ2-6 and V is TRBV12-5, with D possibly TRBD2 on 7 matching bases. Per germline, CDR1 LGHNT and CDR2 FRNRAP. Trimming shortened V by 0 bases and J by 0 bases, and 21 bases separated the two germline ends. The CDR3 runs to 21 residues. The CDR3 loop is CASGLVILGGLRSSGANVLTF. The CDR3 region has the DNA TGTGCTAGTGGTTTGGTAATACTGGGGGGGCTTAGAAGCTCTGGGGCCAACGTCCTGACTTTC.

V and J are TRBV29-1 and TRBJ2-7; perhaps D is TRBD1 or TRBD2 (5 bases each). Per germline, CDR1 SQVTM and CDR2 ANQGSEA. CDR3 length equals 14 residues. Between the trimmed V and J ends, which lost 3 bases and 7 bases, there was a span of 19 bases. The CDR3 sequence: CSVDRGLGAREQYF. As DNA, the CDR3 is TGCAGCGTTGACCGGGGCCTTGGGGCCCGTGAGCAGTACTTC.

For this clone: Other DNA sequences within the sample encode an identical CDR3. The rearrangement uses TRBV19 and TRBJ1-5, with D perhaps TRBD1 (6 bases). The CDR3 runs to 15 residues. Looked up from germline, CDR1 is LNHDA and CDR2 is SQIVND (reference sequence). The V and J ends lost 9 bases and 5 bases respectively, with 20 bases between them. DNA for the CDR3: TGTGCCAGCCATCGACGGGGGCAAGGTTATCAGCCCCAGCATTTT. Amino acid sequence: CASHRRGQGYQPQHF. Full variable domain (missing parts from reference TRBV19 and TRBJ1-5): DGGITQSPKYLFRKEGQNVTLSCEQNLNHDAMYWYRQDPGQGLRLIYYSQIVNDFQKGDIAEGYSVSREKKESFPLTVTSAQKNPTAFYLCASHRRGQGYQPQHFGDGTRLSIL.

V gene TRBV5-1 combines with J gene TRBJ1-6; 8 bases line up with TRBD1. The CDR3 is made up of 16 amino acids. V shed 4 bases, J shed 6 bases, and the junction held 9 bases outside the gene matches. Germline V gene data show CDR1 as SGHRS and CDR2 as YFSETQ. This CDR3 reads CASSPGPGQGNSPLHF. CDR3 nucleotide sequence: TGCGCCAGCAGCCCCGGCCCCGGACAGGGTAATTCACCCCTCCACTTT. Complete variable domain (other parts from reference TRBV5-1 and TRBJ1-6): KAGVTQTPRYLIKTRGQQVTLSCSPISGHRSVSWYQQTPGQGLQFLFEYFSETQRNKGNFPGRFSGRQFSNSRSEMNVSTLELGDSALYLCASSPGPGQGNSPLHFGNGTRLTVT.

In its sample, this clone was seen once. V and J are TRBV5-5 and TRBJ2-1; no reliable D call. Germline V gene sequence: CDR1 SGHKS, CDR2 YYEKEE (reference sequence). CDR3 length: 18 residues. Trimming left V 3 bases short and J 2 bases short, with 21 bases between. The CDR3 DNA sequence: TGTGCCAGCAGCTCTCGACTGATACCTAACTCGCCCTACAATGAGCAGTTCTTC. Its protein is CASSSRLIPNSPYNEQFF. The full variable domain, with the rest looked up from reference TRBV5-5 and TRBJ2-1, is DAGVTQSPTHLIKTRGQQVTLRCSPISGHKSVSWYQQVLGQGPQFIFQYYEKEERGRGNFPDRFSARQFPNYSSELNVNALLLGDSALYLCASSSRLIPNSPYNEQFFGPGTRLTVL.

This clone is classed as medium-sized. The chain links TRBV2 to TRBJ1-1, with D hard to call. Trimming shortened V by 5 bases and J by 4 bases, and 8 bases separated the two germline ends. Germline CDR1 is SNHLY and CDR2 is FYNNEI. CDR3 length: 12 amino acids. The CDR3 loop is CASSLGPTEAFF. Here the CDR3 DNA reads TGTGCCAGCAGTCTAGGACCCACTGAAGCTTTCTTT.

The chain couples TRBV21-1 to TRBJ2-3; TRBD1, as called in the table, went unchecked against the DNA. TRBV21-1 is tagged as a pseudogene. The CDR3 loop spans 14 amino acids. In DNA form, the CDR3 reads TGTGCCAGCAGCACCAACAGGGTAGCAGATACGCAGTATTTT. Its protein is CASSTNRVADTQYF.

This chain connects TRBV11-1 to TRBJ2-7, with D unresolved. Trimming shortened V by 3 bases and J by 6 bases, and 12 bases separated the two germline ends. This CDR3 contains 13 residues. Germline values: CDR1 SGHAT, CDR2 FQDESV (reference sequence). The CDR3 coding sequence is TGTGCCAGCAGCTTTTACCTATCCGGCGAGCAGTACTTC. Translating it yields CASSFYLSGEQYF.

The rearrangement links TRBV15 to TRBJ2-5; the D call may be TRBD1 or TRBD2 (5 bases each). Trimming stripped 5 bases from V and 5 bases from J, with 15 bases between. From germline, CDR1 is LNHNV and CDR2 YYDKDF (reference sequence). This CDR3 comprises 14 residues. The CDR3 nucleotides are TGTGCCACCAGCGACCGAGGGGAGCGGGAGACCCAGTACTTC. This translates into CATSDRGERETQYF.

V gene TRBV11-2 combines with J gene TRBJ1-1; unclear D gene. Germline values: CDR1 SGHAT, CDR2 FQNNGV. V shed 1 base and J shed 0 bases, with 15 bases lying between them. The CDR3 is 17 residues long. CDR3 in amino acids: CASSLVPGGPMNTEAFF. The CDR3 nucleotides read TGTGCCAGCAGCTTAGTTCCTGGAGGGCCCATGAACACTGAAGCTTTCTTT.